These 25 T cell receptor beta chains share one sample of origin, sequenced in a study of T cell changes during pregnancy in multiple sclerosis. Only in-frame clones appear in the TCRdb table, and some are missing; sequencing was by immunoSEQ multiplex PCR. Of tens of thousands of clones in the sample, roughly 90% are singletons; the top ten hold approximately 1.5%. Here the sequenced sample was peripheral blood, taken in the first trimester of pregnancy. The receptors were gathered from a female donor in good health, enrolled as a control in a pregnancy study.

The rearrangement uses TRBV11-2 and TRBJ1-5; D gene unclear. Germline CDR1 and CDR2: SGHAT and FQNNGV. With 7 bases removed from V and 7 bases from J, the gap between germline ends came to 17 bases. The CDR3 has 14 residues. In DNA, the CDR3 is TGTGCCAGCACCCCCATCGGGATAATGCAGCCCCAGCATTTT. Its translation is CASTPIGIMQPQHF.

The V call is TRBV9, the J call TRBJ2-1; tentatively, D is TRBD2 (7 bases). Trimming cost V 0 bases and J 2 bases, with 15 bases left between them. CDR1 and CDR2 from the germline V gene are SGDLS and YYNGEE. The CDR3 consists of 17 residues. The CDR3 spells CASSVATGRGPYNEQFF. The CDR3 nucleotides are TGTGCCAGCAGCGTAGCGACTGGGCGGGGGCCCTACAATGAGCAGTTCTTC.

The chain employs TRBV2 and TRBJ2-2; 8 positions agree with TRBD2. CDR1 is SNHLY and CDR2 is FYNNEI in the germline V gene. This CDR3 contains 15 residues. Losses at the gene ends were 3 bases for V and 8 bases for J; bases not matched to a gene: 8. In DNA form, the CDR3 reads TGTGCCAGCAGTGATTTTGCGGGAGGTTCGGGGGAGCTGTTTTTT. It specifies CASSDFAGGSGELFF.

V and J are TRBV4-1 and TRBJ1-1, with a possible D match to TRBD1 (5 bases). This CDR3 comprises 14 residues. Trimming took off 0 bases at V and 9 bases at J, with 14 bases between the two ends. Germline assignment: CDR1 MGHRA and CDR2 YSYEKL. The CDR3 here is CASSQDAEGRQAFF. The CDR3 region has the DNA TGCGCCAGCAGCCAAGACGCGGAGGGGCGGCAAGCTTTCTTT.

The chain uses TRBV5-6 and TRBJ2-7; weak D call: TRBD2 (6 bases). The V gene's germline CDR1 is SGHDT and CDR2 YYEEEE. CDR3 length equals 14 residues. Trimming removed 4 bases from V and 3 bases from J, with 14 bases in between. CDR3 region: CASSGDWGDYEQYF. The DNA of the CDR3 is TGTGCCAGCAGCGGGGACTGGGGGGACTACGAGCAGTACTTC.

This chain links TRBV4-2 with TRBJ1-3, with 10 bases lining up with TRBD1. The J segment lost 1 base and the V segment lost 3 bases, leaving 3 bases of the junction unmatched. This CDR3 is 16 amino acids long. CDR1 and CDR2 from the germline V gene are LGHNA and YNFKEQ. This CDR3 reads CASSQGQGLSGNTIYF. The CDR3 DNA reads TGTGCCAGCAGCCAGGGACAGGGGCTTTCTGGAAACACCATATATTTT.

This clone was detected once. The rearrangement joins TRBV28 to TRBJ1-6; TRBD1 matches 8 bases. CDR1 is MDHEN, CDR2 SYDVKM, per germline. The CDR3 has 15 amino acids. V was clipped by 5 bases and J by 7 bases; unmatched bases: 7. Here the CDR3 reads CASSRQGLPNSPLHF. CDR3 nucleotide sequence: TGTGCCAGCAGTAGACAGGGGCTCCCCAATTCACCCCTCCACTTT.

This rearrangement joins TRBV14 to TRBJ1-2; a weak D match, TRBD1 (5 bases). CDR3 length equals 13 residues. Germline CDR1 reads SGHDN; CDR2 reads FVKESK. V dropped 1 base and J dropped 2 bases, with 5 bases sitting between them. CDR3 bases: TGTGCCAGCAGCCAAGGACAGAACTATGGCTACACCTTC. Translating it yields CASSQGQNYGYTF.

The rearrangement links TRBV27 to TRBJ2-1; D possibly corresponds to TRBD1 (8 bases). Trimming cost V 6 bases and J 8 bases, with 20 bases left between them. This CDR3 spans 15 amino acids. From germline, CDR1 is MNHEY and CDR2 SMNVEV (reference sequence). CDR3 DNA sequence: TGTGCCAGCAGACAGGGGGGGCTTCCTAGGTATGAGCAGTTCTTC. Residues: CASRQGGLPRYEQFF.

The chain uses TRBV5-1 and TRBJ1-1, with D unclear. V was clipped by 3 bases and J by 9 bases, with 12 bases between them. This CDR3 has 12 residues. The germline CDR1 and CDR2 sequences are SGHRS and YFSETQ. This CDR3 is CASSSEGRKAFF. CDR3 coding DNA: TGCGCCAGCAGCTCGGAGGGTAGGAAAGCTTTCTTT.

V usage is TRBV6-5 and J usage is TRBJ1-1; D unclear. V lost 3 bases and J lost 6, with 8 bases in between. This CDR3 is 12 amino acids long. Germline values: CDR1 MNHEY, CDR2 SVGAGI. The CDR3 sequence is CASSYHGSEAFF. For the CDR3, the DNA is TGTGCCAGCAGTTATCACGGGTCTGAAGCTTTCTTT.

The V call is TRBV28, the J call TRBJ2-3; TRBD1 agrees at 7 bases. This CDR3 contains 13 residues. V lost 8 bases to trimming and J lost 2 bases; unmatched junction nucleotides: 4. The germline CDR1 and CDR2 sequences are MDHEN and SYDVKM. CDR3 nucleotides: TGTGCCAGCGTGACAGGGCCCACAGATACGCAGTATTTT. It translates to CASVTGPTDTQYF.

As DNA, the CDR3 is TGTGCCAGCAGCCACCCACAGATCTCTGGGGCCAACGTCCTGACTTTC. The encoded protein is CASSHPQISGANVLTF. V and J are TRBV4-2 and TRBJ2-6; D remains ambiguous. CDR3 length: 16 amino acids. The ends were cut back, 3 bases at V and 0 bases at J, with 9 bases in the middle. CDR1 is LGHNA and CDR2 is YNFKEQ in the germline V gene.

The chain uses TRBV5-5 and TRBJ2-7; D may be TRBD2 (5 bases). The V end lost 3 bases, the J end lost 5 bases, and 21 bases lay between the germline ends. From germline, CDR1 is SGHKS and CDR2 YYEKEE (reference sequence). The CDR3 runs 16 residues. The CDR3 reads CASSSPLRVGENEQYF. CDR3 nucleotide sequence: TGTGCCAGCAGCTCACCCCTGAGGGTCGGAGAGAACGAGCAGTACTTC.

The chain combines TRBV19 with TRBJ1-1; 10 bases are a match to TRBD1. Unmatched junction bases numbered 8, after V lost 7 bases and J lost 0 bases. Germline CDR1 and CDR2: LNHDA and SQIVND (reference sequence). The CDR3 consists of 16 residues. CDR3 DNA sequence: TGTGCCAGTACAAGGACAGGGGGGGAGATGAACACTGAAGCTTTCTTT. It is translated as CASTRTGGEMNTEAFF.

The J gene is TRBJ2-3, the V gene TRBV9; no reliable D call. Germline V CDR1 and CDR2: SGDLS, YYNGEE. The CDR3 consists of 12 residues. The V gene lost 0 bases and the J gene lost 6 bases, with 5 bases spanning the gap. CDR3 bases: TGTGCCAGCAGCGTAGAAACTGATACGCAGTATTTT. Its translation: CASSVETDTQYF.

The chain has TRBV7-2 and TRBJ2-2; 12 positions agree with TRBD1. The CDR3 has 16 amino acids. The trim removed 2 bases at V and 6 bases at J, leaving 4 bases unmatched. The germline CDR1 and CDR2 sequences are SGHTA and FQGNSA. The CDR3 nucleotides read TGTGCCAGCAGCTTACACGGGACAGGGGGCGCCGGGGAGCTGTTTTTT. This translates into CASSLHGTGGAGELFF.

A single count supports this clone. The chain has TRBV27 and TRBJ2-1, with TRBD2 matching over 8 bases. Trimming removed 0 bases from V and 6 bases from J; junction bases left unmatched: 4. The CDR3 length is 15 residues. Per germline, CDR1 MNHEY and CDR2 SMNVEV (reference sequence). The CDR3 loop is CASSLSGTRSNEQFF. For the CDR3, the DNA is TGTGCCAGCAGTTTATCCGGGACTAGAAGCAATGAGCAGTTCTTC.

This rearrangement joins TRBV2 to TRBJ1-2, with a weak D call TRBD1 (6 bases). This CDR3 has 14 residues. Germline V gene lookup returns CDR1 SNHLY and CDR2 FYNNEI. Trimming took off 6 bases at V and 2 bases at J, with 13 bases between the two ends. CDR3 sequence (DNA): TGTGCCAGCAGGGATACAGGGTCCAACTATGGCTACACCTTC. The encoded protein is CASRDTGSNYGYTF.

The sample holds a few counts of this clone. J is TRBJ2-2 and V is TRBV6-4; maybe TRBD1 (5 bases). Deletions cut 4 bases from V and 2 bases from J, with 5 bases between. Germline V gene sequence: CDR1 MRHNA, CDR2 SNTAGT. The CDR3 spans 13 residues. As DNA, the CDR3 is TGTGCCAGCAGTGGGACAAACACCGGGGAGCTGTTTTTT. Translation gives CASSGTNTGELFF.

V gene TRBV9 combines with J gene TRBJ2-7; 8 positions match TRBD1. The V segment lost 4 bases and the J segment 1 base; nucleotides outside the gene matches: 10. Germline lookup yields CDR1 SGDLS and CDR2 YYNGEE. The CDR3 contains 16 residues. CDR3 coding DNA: TGTGCCAGCAGCCCAGGACAGGGAGCCGTTTCCTACGAGCAGTACTTC. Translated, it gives CASSPGQGAVSYEQYF.

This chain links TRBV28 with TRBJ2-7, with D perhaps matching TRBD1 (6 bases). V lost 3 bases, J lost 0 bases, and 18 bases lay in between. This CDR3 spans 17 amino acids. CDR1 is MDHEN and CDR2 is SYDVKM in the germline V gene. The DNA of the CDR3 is TGTGCCAGCAGTTTTCCTGTTCAGGGGACCGTCTCCTACGAGCAGTACTTC. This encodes CASSFPVQGTVSYEQYF. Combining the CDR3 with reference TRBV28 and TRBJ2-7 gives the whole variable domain DVKVTQSSRYLVKRTGEKVFLECVQDMDHENMFWYRQDPGLGLRLIYFSYDVKMKEKGDIPEGYSVSREKKERFSLILESASTNQTSMYLCASSFPVQGTVSYEQYFGPGTRLTVT.

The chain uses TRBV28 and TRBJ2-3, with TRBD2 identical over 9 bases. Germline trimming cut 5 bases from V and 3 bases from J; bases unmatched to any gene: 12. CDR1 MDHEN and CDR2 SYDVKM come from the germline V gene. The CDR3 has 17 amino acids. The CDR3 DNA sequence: TGTGCCAGCAGTGGGCCGGGCGGTCTAGCGGGGACAGATACGCAGTATTTT. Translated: CASSGPGGLAGTDTQYF.

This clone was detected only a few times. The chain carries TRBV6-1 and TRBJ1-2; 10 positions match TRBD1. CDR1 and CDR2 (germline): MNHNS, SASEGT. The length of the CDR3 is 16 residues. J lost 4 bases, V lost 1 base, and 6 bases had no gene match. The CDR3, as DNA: TGTGCCAGCAGTGAAGTGACGGACAGGGGGGTCTATGGCTACACCTTC. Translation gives CASSEVTDRGVYGYTF.

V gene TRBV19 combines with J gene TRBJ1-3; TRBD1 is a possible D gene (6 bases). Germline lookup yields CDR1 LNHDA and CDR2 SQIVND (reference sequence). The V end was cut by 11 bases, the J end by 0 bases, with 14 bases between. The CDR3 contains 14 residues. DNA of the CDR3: TGTGCCTCCTCCACAGGGTCCTCTGGAAACACCATATATTTT. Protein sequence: CASSTGSSGNTIYF.